This T cell receptor beta chain emerged from a study of T-cell memory formation after mild COVID-19. Overall study results and limits: CD4+ contracting clones were found mainly in CM and EM, and CD8+ ones in EMRA. The authors did not confirm SARS-CoV-2 specificity of second-wave clones peaking day 37. CD4/CD8 balance characterized clones contracting day 15 to 85, and CD4+ skew characterized later expanders.

This CDR3 comprises 13 residues. V shed 4 bases and J shed 6 bases, with 12 bases lying between them. Germline CDR1 SGHTA, CDR2 FQGTGA. Employing constant-segment primers, 5'RACE generated TCR alpha and TCR beta cDNA libraries bearing sample barcodes and UMIs. TCRdb ran MiXCR on the 5' RACE reads and lists one entry per CDR3 protein. The sample holds roughly 280,000 distinct CDR3 sequences, roughly 8.2% seen once. Worth noting for this clonotype: Its specificity is not known. It may be a read error: a sequence one base away is much more abundant.

The chain recombines TRBV7-3 with TRBJ1-2; no reliable D call. This receptor was taken from a man younger than 35 who had mild COVID-19 (a few samples of this study predate the infection). Cell type and time point are not known. The sample taken for sequencing was PBMCs or a T cell subset sorted from them (not recorded which). This chain's CDR3 is CASSYGRGDGYTF. CDR3 in DNA: TGTGCCAGCAGCTACGGGCGCGGTGATGGCTACACCTTC.